The 27 T cell receptor beta chains below come from one sample, sequenced in a study of T cell repertoires in cytomegalovirus infection (dated 2019 in TCRdb). The treatment or condition label, as the study defines it: in vitro stimulation with specific CMV peptide epitopes to enrich CMV-specific T cells. This sample was sequenced with an Illumina HiSeq 1500. TCRdb trimmed public reads at Q25 via fastp, called clones via MiXCR and kept in-frame beta chains. Rows with one shared CDR3 protein collapse into an entry with the most common genes and DNA. The sample table lists tens of thousands of distinct CDR3 sequences, about 18% of them with a count of one. The ten largest clonotypes hold more than 20% of the sample. No antigen is known for these receptors. The input for sequencing was CD8+ T cells from cultured PBMCs, taken from culture after CMV antigen stimulation. Receptor source: a human donor in good health (CMV status not recorded). Some clones in this sample may be carry-over from other donors' samples.

This sequence joins TRBV6-5 and TRBJ1-2; no clear D. CDR1 is MNHEY and CDR2 is SVGAGI in the germline V gene. Trimming took off 11 bases at V and 2 bases at J, with 12 bases between the two ends. The CDR3 is 12 amino acids. DNA for the CDR3: TGTGCCTGCTCGGGAGGGAACTATGGCTACACCTTC. Translated: CACSGGNYGYTF.

V is TRBV20-1 and J is TRBJ2-1; perhaps TRBD1 as D (6 bases). The V and J ends lost 1 base and 1 base respectively, with 11 bases between them. Germline assignment: CDR1 DFQATT and CDR2 SNEGSKA (reference sequence). This CDR3 has 15 residues. CDR3 protein: CSARGEGGSYNEQFF. DNA of the CDR3: TGCAGTGCTAGAGGGGAAGGGGGATCCTACAATGAGCAGTTCTTC.

J is TRBJ2-3 and V is TRBV14; weak D call: TRBD2 (6 bases). The CDR3 has 14 amino acids. The germline V gene encodes CDR1 SGHDN and CDR2 FVKESK. Trimming stripped 2 bases from V and 4 bases from J, with 10 bases between. The CDR3 region is CASSQRTGADTQYF. The CDR3 DNA reads TGTGCCAGCAGCCAAAGAACGGGAGCAGATACGCAGTATTTT.

The rearrangement joins TRBV7-8 to TRBJ1-5, with 7 bases that match TRBD1. The germline V gene encodes CDR1 SGHVS and CDR2 FQNEAQ. Trimming cost V 5 bases and J 6 bases; bases outside gene matches: 10. The CDR3 spans 15 residues. The CDR3 DNA follows: TGTGCCAGCAGCAGAGGAACAGGGGAAATTCAGCCCCAGCATTTT. Translating it yields CASSRGTGEIQPQHF.

This clonotype was seen a handful of times. The chain links TRBV11-1 to TRBJ2-1; tentatively, D is TRBD1 or TRBD2 (7 bases each). Per the germline V gene, CDR1 is SGHAT and CDR2 is FQDESV (reference sequence). V shed 5 bases and J shed 0 bases, with 14 bases lying between them. The CDR3 loop spans 16 amino acids. This chain's CDR3 is CASSLIRGGSYNEQFF. CDR3 nucleotides: TGTGCCAGCAGCCTGATCAGGGGGGGCTCCTACAATGAGCAGTTCTTC.

This clonotype was observed many times. The chain is built from TRBV6-2 or TRBV6-3 and TRBJ1-5, with D uncertain. The CDR3 sequence is 16 residues long. Germline V gives CDR1 MNHEY, CDR2 SVGEGT. V dropped 2 bases and J dropped 1 base, with 12 bases sitting between them. This chain's CDR3 is CASSYVRFGSNQPQHF. In DNA, the CDR3 is TGTGCCAGCAGTTACGTAAGGTTCGGGAGCAATCAGCCCCAGCATTTT.

This clonotype qualifies as medium-sized (0.01 to 0.1%). The chain has TRBV28 and TRBJ2-7; the D is unclear. Trimming shortened V by 6 bases and J by 5 bases, and 8 bases separated the two germline ends. The CDR3 extends over 11 amino acids. Germline CDR1 is MDHEN and CDR2 is SYDVKM. The CDR3 nucleotides are TGTGCCAGCAGCTTAGGCGACGAGCAGTACTTC. It codes for CASSLGDEQYF.

V gene TRBV27 combines with J gene TRBJ2-1, with D possibly TRBD1 on 5 matching bases. Per the germline V gene, CDR1 is MNHEY and CDR2 is SMNVEV (reference sequence). The V end lost 5 bases, the J end lost 2 bases, and 13 bases lay between the germline ends. The CDR3 extends over 15 amino acids. CDR3 in DNA: TGTGCCAGCAGTCACGCTGGGGCAACCTACAATGAGCAGTTCTTC. Its protein is CASSHAGATYNEQFF.

This clonotype showed up just a few times. V usage is TRBV4-2 and J usage is TRBJ1-1; TRBD1 might be the D (6 bases). Germline V gene lookup returns CDR1 LGHNA and CDR2 YNFKEQ. V lost 1 base and J lost 1, with 10 bases in between. This CDR3 is built from 15 residues. For the CDR3, the DNA is TGTGCCAGCAGCCAAGTGGGACACCCGAACACTGAAGCTTTCTTT. This codes for CASSQVGHPNTEAFF.

There are a few counts of this clonotype. The rearrangement uses TRBV7-2 and TRBJ2-7; tentative D call: TRBD1 (5 bases). The CDR3 consists of 12 residues. Germline CDR1 is SGHTA and CDR2 is FQGNSA. Trimming took 7 bases from V and 1 from J, leaving 8 bases between them. The CDR3 loop is CASTKGSYEQYF. Here the CDR3 DNA reads TGTGCCAGCACCAAGGGGTCCTACGAGCAGTACTTC.

This clonotype was seen repeatedly, ten times or more. The J gene is TRBJ1-1, the V gene TRBV7-8; TRBD1 is a possible D gene (5 bases). The germline gives CDR1 SGHVS, CDR2 FQNEAQ. The CDR3 loop spans 14 amino acids. Trimming shortened V by 1 base and J by 1 base, and 7 bases separated the two germline ends. CDR3 DNA sequence: TGTGCCAGCAGCTTAGGGACAAAGAACACTGAAGCTTTCTTT. Translated, it gives CASSLGTKNTEAFF.

J is TRBJ2-3 and V is TRBV7-3; TRBD2 agrees at 12 bases. V trimming: 4 bases; J trimming: 5 bases; junction bases outside the gene matches: 4. The CDR3 has 15 residues. Per germline, CDR1 SGHTA and CDR2 FQGTGA. CDR3 bases: TGTGCCAGCAGCTCTAGCGGGGGGGCCAGAGATACGCAGTATTTT. Translated: CASSSSGGARDTQYF.

This clonotype turned up a few times. This chain connects TRBV6-2 or TRBV6-3 to TRBJ2-3, with 8 nucleotides matching TRBD1. Per germline, CDR1 MNHEY and CDR2 SVGEGT. The trim removed 2 bases at V and 3 bases at J, leaving 10 bases unmatched. CDR3 length: 17 amino acids. CDR3 in DNA: TGTGCCAGCAGTTACCCGTTATGGGACAGGAGGACAGATACGCAGTATTTT. As protein: CASSYPLWDRRTDTQYF.

This clonotype appeared a few times. The chain is built from TRBV27 and TRBJ1-1, with TRBD1 matching over 7 bases. Germline CDR1 is MNHEY and CDR2 is SMNVEV (reference sequence). V was clipped by 3 bases and J by 1 base; unmatched bases: 5. This CDR3 comprises 15 residues. The CDR3 loop reads CASSLVRGGNTEAFF. CDR3 bases: TGTGCCAGCAGTTTGGTCAGGGGGGGGAACACTGAAGCTTTCTTT.

This clonotype was counted between two and nine times. The V and J genes are TRBV27 and TRBJ1-1; D possibly corresponds to TRBD1 (6 bases). The CDR3 runs 15 residues. Looked up from germline, CDR1 is MNHEY and CDR2 is SMNVEV (reference sequence). With 9 bases removed from V and 1 base from J, the gap between germline ends came to 18 bases. As DNA, the CDR3 is TGTGCCAGGATAAGCGGAGGACAGAGGAACACTGAAGCTTTCTTT. Amino acid sequence: CARISGGQRNTEAFF.

There are a few counts of this clonotype. The V call is TRBV7-9, the J call TRBJ2-3; D is uncertain. V lost 5 bases and J 3 bases, leaving 12 bases between the germline ends. Germline V gene data show CDR1 as SEHNR and CDR2 as FQNEAQ (reference sequence). CDR3 length: 14 amino acids. This CDR3 is CASSEAGPTDTQYF. The CDR3 DNA reads as TGTGCCAGCAGCGAGGCAGGACCGACAGATACGCAGTATTTT.

This clonotype has just a few counts. The rearrangement links TRBV28 to TRBJ2-1; D gene ambiguous. The CDR3 sequence is 14 residues long. Trimming stripped 2 bases from V and 4 bases from J, with 9 bases between. The germline gives CDR1 MDHEN, CDR2 SYDVKM. CDR3 loop: CASSLIGLYNEQFF. The CDR3 DNA is TGTGCCAGCAGTTTAATTGGCCTTTACAATGAGCAGTTCTTC.

The rearrangement links TRBV28 to TRBJ1-4; D ambiguous. The CDR3 sequence is 16 residues long. The V end lost 3 bases, the J end lost 2 bases, and 13 bases lay between the germline ends. Per the germline V gene, CDR1 is MDHEN and CDR2 is SYDVKM. CDR3 sequence reads: CASSLTATATNEKLFF. The CDR3 DNA follows: TGTGCCAGCAGTTTGACCGCGACTGCCACTAATGAAAAACTGTTTTTT.

This clonotype has more than one count but fewer than ten. The V call is TRBV7-3, the J call TRBJ1-1; no reliable D call. Trimming left V 5 bases short and J 10 bases short, with 26 bases between. Germline CDR1 SGHTA, CDR2 FQGTGA. The CDR3 sequence is 16 residues long. The CDR3 sequence is CASSLYPQRPQRRAFF. DNA for the CDR3: TGTGCCAGCAGCCTGTACCCGCAGCGGCCCCAAAGGCGAGCTTTCTTT.

This sequence joins TRBV3-1 and TRBJ2-2; 9 bases are a match to TRBD2. The junction had 5 bases not matched to a gene; V was cut back by 1 base and J by 2 bases. The CDR3 has 17 amino acids. The germline V gene encodes CDR1 LGHDT and CDR2 YNNKEL (reference sequence). This chain's CDR3 is CASSQVGAGGNTGELFF. CDR3 nucleotides: TGTGCCAGCAGCCAAGTTGGAGCGGGGGGAAACACCGGGGAGCTGTTTTTT.

This chain connects TRBV4-2 to TRBJ2-7, with 8 bases identical to TRBD2. V was pared by 4 bases and J by 5 bases, with 7 bases of the junction left unmatched. The CDR3 runs 14 residues. Germline V gene sequence: CDR1 LGHNA, CDR2 YNFKEQ. This chain's CDR3 is CASSLRRGADEQYF. The CDR3 DNA reads TGTGCCAGCAGCCTAAGGCGGGGGGCGGACGAGCAGTACTTC.

This clonotype turned up a few times. This sequence joins TRBV4-2 and TRBJ1-1; 7 bases align to TRBD1. The germline CDR1 and CDR2 sequences are LGHNA and YNFKEQ. CDR3 length equals 15 residues. J was trimmed by 2 bases and V by 3 bases; bases with no gene match: 6. The CDR3 bases are TGTGCCAGCAGCCAGGCAACAGGGGCCAACACTGAAGCTTTCTTT. As protein: CASSQATGANTEAFF.

This clonotype was recorded a few times. This rearrangement joins TRBV7-2 to TRBJ2-1, with 11 nucleotides matching TRBD1. The V segment lost 5 bases and the J segment 9 bases; nucleotides outside the gene matches: 12. CDR3 length: 16 residues. Germline-derived CDR1 and CDR2 are SGHTA and FQGNSA. The CDR3 DNA follows: TGTGCCAGCAGCCCAAGCGGGACAGGGGGGAACACTGAGCAGTTCTTC. Amino acids: CASSPSGTGGNTEQFF.

A note on this clonotype: One end of the junction does not line up with germline, which may come from a read error. This chain uses TRBV27 with TRBJ1-5, with unresolved D. Germline CDR1 and CDR2: MNHEY and SMNVEV (reference sequence). This CDR3 is 13 amino acids long. The CDR3 coding sequence is TGTGCCAGCGGGGAGTATAGCATTCAGCCCCAGCCTTTT. This sequence encodes CASGEYSIQPQPF.

The genes are TRBV19 and TRBJ2-7; D is ambiguous. This CDR3 is built from 13 residues. Per germline, CDR1 LNHDA and CDR2 SQIVND (reference sequence). V lost 3 bases and J 2 bases, leaving 8 bases between the germline ends. The CDR3 DNA is TGTGCCAGTAGTATGGGTGGCGCCTACGAGCAGTACTTC. Its protein is CASSMGGAYEQYF.

This clonotype occurred a few times. The rearrangement joins TRBV2 to TRBJ2-7; TRBD2 matches at 8 bases. Losses at the gene ends were 2 bases for V and 0 bases for J; bases not matched to a gene: 6. The germline V gene has CDR1 SNHLY and CDR2 FYNNEI. The CDR3 has 16 amino acids. CDR3 in DNA: TGTGCCAGCAGTGAATGGTGGAGCGGGAGCTCCTACGAGCAGTACTTC. Translation: CASSEWWSGSSYEQYF.

The J gene is TRBJ1-3, the V gene TRBV4-3, with D hard to call. Trimming pared 0 bases from V and 0 bases from J, leaving 3 bases between. The CDR3 is made up of 14 amino acids. Germline CDR1 reads LGHNA; CDR2 reads YSLEER. CDR3 coding DNA: TGCGCCAGCAGCCAAGATATCTCTGGAAACACCATATATTTT. Translated: CASSQDISGNTIYF.